The sample holds many counts of the clone carrying this T cell receptor beta chain. The data belong to a study of Graves' ophthalmopathy and Graves' hyperthyroidism. The authors amplified TCR beta CDR3 regions, and they did so from RNA transcripts for repertoire sequencing. Second-round multiplex PCR followed a first-round RT-PCR using HTBI primers. A single record per CDR3 protein comes from TCRdb applying MiXCR to the multiplex PCR reads. The table shows over 200,000 distinct CDR3 sequences, with around 30% occurring only once. The CDR3 runs 14 residues. Germline V gene sequence: CDR1 SQVTM, CDR2 ANQGSEA. V lost 4 bases, J lost 0 bases, and 13 bases lay in between.

This chain links TRBV29-1 with TRBJ2-7, with D perhaps TRBD1 (6 bases). The specimen was peripheral blood. This clonotype was sampled from a man between 45 and 60 years old with Graves' ophthalmopathy. The CDR3 protein is CSVAGTSLSYEQYF. The CDR3 region has the DNA TGCAGCGTTGCCGGGACAAGCCTCTCCTACGAGCAGTACTTC.